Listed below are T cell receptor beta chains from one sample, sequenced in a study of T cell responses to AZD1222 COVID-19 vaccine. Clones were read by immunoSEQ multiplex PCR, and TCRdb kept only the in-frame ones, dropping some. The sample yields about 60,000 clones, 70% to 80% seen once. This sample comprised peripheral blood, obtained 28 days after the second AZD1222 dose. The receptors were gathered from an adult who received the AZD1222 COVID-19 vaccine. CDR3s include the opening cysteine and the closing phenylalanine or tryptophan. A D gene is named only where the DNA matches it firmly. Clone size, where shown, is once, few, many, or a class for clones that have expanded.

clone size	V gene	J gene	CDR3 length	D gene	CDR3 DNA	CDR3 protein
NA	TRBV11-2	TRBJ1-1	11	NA	TGTGCCAGCAGCTCGTGGGCTGAAGCTTTCTTT	CASSSWAEAFF
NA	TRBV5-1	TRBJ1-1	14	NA	TGCGCCAGCAGCTCGACAGGTCCGTACACTGAAGCTTTCTTT	CASSSTGPYTEAFF
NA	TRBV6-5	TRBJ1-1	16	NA	TGTGCCAGCAGTTACACCTCCGGGGCCCTGGGCACTGAAGCTTTCTTT	CASSYTSGALGTEAFF
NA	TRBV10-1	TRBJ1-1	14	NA	TGCGCCAGCAGTGAGTCTACTGGGGACACTGAAGCTTTCTTT	CASSESTGDTEAFF
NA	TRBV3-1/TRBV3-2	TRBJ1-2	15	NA	TGTGCCAGCAGCCAAGCTAATTCGGGTTGGTATGGCTACACCTTC	CASSQANSGWYGYTF
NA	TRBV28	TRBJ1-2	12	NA	TGTGCCAGCAGTTTAGGTACTTATGGCTACACCTTC	CASSLGTYGYTF
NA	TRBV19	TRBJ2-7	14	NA	TGTGCCAGTAGTATAGGTGTAGGCCCCTACGAGCAGTACTTC	CASSIGVGPYEQYF
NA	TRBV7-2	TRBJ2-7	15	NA	TGTGCCAGCAGCCTCGATCCCGGGACCCCCTACGAGCAGTACTTC	CASSLDPGTPYEQYF
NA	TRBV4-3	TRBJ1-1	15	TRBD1	TGCGCCAGCAGCCCCAGACAGGGGGCGGGCACTGAAGCTTTCTTT	CASSPRQGAGTEAFF
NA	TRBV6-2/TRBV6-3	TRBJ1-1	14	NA	TGTGCCAGCAGTTATGGCAGGGCGGACACTGAAGCTTTCTTT	CASSYGRADTEAFF
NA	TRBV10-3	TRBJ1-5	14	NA	TGTGCCATCAGTGACAGAGATAGCAATCAGCCCCAGCATTTT	CAISDRDSNQPQHF
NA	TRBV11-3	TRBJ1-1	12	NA	TGTGCCAGCAGCGGAAGGGTCGCTGAAGCTTTCTTT	CASSGRVAEAFF
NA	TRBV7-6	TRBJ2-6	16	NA	TGTGCCAGCAGCTTAGCCCACAGGGCTGGGGCCAACGTCCTGACTTTC	CASSLAHRAGANVLTF
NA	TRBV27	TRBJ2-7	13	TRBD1	TGTGCCAGCATGACAGGGACCGGCTACGAGCAGTACTTC	CASMTGTGYEQYF
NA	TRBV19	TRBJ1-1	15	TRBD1	TGTGCCAGTAGTCAACAACAGGGGGCGAACACTGAAGCTTTCTTT	CASSQQQGANTEAFF
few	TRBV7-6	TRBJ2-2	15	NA	TGTGCCAGCAGCCGAAGGGTGGAAAACACCGGGGAGCTGTTTTTT	CASSRRVENTGELFF
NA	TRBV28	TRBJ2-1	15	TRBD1	TGTGCCAGCAGTTTATACACAGGGGGTAGGGATGAGCAGTTCTTC	CASSLYTGGRDEQFF
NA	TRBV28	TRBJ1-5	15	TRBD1	TGTGCCAGCAGTCCCAGGACAGGGATCGGTCAGCCCCAGCATTTT	CASSPRTGIGQPQHF
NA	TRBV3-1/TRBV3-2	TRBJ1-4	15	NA	TGTGCCAGCAGCCTTAGGACGGCCATAGGTGTTCAACTGTTTTTT	CASSLRTAIGVQLFF
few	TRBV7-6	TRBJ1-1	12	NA	TGTGCCAGCAGCGCCTTGAACACTGAAGCTTTCTTT	CASSALNTEAFF
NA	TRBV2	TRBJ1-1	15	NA	TGTGCCAGCAGTGATGCCCTAGGAACGAACACTGAAGCTTTCTTT	CASSDALGTNTEAFF
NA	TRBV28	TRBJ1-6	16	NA	TGTGCCAGCAGGCAAAGACAAGACCGGGATAATTCACCCCTCCACTTT	CASRQRQDRDNSPLHF
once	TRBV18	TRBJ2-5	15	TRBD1	TGTGCCAGCTCAGACGACAGGGGGCTCCGGGAGACCCAGTACTTC	CASSDDRGLRETQYF
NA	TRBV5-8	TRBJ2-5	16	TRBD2	TGTGCCAGCAGTATTTTAGCGGGGGACCCCTTTGGGACCCAGTACTTC	CASSILAGDPFGTQYF
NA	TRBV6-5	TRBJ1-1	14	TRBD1	TGTGCCAGCAATAGGGACAGGGTAAACACTGAAGCTTTCTTT	CASNRDRVNTEAFF
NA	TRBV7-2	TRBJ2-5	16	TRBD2	TGTGCCAGCAGCCGGACTAGCGGGGCCGCCGGGGAGACCCAGTACTTC	CASSRTSGAAGETQYF
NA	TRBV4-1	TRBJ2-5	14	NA	TGCGCCAGCAGCCAAGAATCCTGGCAGGAGACCCAGTACTTC	CASSQESWQETQYF
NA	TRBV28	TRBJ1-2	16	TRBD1	TGTGCCAGCAGTTTATGGGGGGCAGGGGGCGACTATGGCTACACCTTC	CASSLWGAGGDYGYTF
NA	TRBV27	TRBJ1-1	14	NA	TGTGCCAGCACCCCTACGGGGCGAGGGTCTGAAGCTTTCTTT	CASTPTGRGSEAFF
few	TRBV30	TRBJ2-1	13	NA	TGTGCCTGGAGCTCGGGGGATTACAATGAGCAGTTCTTC	CAWSSGDYNEQFF
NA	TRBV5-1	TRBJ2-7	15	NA	TGCGCCAGCAGCTTGGAGGCAGCGTTCCCCTACGAGCAGTACTTC	CASSLEAAFPYEQYF
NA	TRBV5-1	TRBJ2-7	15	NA	TGCGCCAGCAGCCCGGGCCTTTTGGGGGCCTACGAGCAGTACTTC	CASSPGLLGAYEQYF
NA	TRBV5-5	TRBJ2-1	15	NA	TGTGCCAGCAGCTTGGAACAGGCCTCCTACAATGAGCAGTTCTTC	CASSLEQASYNEQFF